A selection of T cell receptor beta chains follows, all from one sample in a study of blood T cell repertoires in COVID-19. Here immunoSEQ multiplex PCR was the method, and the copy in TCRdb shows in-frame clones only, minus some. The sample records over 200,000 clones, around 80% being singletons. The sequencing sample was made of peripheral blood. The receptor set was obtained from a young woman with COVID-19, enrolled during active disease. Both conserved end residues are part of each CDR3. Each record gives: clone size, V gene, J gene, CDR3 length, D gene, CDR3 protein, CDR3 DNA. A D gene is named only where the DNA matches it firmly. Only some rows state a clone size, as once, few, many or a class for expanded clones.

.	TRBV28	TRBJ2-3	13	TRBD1	CATRGQGGDTQYF	TGTGCCACCCGGGGACAGGGGGGAGATACGCAGTATTTT
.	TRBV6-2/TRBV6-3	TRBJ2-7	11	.	CASSSGREQYF	TGTGCCAGCAGCTCAGGGAGGGAGCAGTACTTC
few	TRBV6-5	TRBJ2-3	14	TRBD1	CASSGDRGWDTQYF	TGTGCCAGCAGCGGGGACAGGGGATGGGATACGCAGTATTTT
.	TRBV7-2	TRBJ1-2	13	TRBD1	CAATLGDRHGYTF	TGTGCCGCAACTCTGGGGGACAGACATGGCTACACCTTC
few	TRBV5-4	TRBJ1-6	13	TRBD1	CASSLQGDSPLHF	TGTGCCAGCAGCTTGCAGGGGGATTCACCCCTCCACTTT
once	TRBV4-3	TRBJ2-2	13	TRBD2	CASSQREGGELFF	TGCGCCAGCAGCCAAAGGGAGGGCGGGGAGCTGTTTTTT
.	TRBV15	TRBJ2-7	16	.	CATSPVRGDISYEQYF	TGTGCCACCAGCCCCGTTAGAGGGGACATTTCCTACGAGCAGTACTTC
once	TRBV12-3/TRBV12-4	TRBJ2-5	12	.	CASSSVVETQYF	TGTGCCAGCTCCTCTGTTGTTGAGACCCAGTACTTC
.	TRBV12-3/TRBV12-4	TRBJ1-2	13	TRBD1	CASSRGQGIGYTF	TGTGCCAGCAGCAGGGGACAGGGTATAGGCTACACCTTC
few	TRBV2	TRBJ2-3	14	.	CASTEQGPSDTQYF	TGTGCCAGCACCGAACAGGGCCCGTCAGATACGCAGTATTTT
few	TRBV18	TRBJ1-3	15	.	CASSPQQAAGNTIYF	TGTGCCAGCTCACCACAACAGGCCGCTGGAAACACCATATATTTT
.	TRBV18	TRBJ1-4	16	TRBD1	CASSLGQLTTNEKLFF	TGTGCCAGCTCACTGGGACAGTTGACAACTAATGAAAAACTGTTTTTT
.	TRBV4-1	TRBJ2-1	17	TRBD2	CASSQATSGRTSSEQFF	TGCGCCAGCAGCCAAGCAACTAGCGGGAGGACCTCGAGTGAGCAGTTCTTC
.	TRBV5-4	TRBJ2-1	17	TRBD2	CASSLAGTSGSLNEQFF	TGTGCCAGCAGCTTGGCCGGGACTAGCGGGAGTTTGAATGAGCAGTTCTTC
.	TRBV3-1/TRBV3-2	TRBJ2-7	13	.	CASSQSLSYEQYF	TGTGCCAGCAGCCAAAGCCTCTCCTACGAGCAGTACTTC
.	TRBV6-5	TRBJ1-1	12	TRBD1	CARDRVDTEAFF	TGTGCCAGAGACAGGGTGGACACTGAAGCTTTCTTT
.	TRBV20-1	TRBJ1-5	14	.	CSASPGGSNQPQHF	TGCAGTGCTAGTCCCGGGGGTAGCAATCAGCCCCAGCATTTT
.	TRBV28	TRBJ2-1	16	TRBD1	CASSETGTGAYNEQFF	TGTGCCAGCAGTGAAACCGGGACAGGGGCCTACAATGAGCAGTTCTTC
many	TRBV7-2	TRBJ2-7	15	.	CASSLIPLAFYEQYF	TGTGCCAGCAGCTTAATTCCGCTAGCCTTCTACGAGCAGTACTTC
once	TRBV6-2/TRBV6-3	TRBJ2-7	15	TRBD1	CASSLSGTGSDEQYF	TGTGCCAGCAGTCTCTCCGGGACAGGGTCGGACGAGCAGTACTTC
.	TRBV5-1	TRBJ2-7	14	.	CASSLGLANYEQYF	TGCGCCAGCAGCTTGGGGCTAGCAAACTACGAGCAGTACTTC
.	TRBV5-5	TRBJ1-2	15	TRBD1	CASSLLQGEGYGYTF	TGTGCCAGCAGCTTGTTACAGGGGGAAGGCTATGGCTACACCTTC
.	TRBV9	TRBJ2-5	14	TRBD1	CASSVGQGQETQYF	TGTGCCAGCAGCGTCGGACAGGGGCAAGAGACCCAGTACTTC
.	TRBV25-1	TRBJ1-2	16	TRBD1	CASSEGGTGMIYGYTF	TGTGCCAGCAGTGAAGGTGGGACAGGGATGATCTATGGCTACACCTTC
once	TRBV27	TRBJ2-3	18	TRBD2	CASSLLLAGGPFTDTQYF	TGTGCCAGCAGTTTACTTCTAGCGGGGGGGCCATTCACAGATACGCAGTATTTT
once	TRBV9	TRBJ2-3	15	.	CASSVGQGGTNTQYF	TGTGCCAGCAGCGTAGGCCAGGGCGGCACGAATACGCAGTATTTT
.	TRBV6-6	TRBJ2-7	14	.	CASSYSGVSYEQYF	TGTGCCAGCAGTTACTCAGGGGTCTCCTACGAGCAGTACTTC
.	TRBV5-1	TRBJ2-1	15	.	CASRGRDGGYNEQFF	TGCGCCAGCAGGGGAAGGGACGGGGGATACAATGAGCAGTTCTTC
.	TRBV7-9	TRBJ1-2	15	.	CASSPQSEGNYGYTF	TGTGCCAGCAGCCCCCAAAGCGAGGGAAACTATGGCTACACCTTC
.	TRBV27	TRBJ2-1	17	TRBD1	CASTLSRGTGDNNEQFF	TGTGCCAGCACCCTAAGCCGGGGGACAGGGGATAACAATGAGCAGTTCTTC
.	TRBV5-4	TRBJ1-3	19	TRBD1	CASSLGLSGTGSSGNTIYF	TGTGCCAGCAGCTTGGGCCTCTCCGGGACAGGGAGCTCTGGAAACACCATATATTTT
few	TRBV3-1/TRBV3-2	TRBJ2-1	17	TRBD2	CASSQGAPGLAGNEQFF	TGTGCCAGCAGCCAAGGAGCCCCGGGACTAGCGGGGAATGAGCAGTTCTTC
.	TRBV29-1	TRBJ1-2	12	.	CSVGLSFLSYTF	TGCAGCGTTGGGCTCAGTTTCTTGAGCTACACCTTC
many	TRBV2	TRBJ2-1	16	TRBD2	CASSEGLAGSYNEQFF	TGTGCCAGCAGTGAAGGACTAGCGGGATCTTACAATGAGCAGTTCTTC
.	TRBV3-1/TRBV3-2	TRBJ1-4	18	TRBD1	CASSRTTGGTGANEKLFF	TGTGCCAGCAGCCGTACGACAGGGGGCACGGGGGCTAATGAAAAACTGTTTTTT
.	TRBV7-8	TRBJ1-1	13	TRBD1	CASSADRDTEAFF	TGTGCCAGCAGCGCCGACAGGGACACTGAAGCTTTCTTT
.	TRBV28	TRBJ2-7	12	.	CAVGQGPYEQYF	TGTGCCGTGGGCCAGGGTCCCTACGAGCAGTACTTC
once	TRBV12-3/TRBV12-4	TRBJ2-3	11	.	CASRREGTQYF	TGTGCCAGCAGGCGGGAAGGTACGCAGTATTTT
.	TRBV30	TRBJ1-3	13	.	CAWQAGAGNTIYF	TGTGCCTGGCAGGCGGGTGCTGGAAACACCATATATTTT
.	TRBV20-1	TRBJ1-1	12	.	CSASRGNTEAFF	TGCAGTGCTAGTAGGGGGAACACTGAAGCTTTCTTT
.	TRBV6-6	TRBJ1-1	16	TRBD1	CASSYSTGNRNTEAFF	TGTGCCAGCAGTTACTCGACAGGGAATAGAAACACTGAAGCTTTCTTT
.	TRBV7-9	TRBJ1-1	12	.	CASSLDNTEAFF	TGTGCCAGCAGCCTGGACAATACTGAAGCTTTCTTT
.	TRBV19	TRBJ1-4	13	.	CASSKGHDEKLFF	TGTGCCAGTAGTAAGGGACACGACGAAAAACTGTTTTTT
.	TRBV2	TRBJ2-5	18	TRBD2	CASRERTSGSAGGETQYF	TGTGCCAGCAGGGAGAGGACTAGCGGGAGCGCGGGGGGAGAGACCCAGTACTTC
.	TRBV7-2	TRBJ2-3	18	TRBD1	CASSLKGPGTGSTDTQYF	TGTGCCAGCAGCTTAAAGGGCCCCGGGACAGGGAGCACAGATACGCAGTATTTT
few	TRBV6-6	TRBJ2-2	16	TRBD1	CASSLGQGAHAGELFF	TGTGCCAGCAGTCTGGGACAGGGGGCACACGCCGGGGAGCTGTTTTTT